A selection of T cell receptor beta chains follows, all from one sample in a study of a mutant IDH1 vaccine in newly diagnosed glioma. Produced via immunoSEQ multiplex PCR; TCRdb's table is partial and in-frame only. This table has about 82,000 clones, around 85% appearing once. These receptors have no known antigen. The source material was PBMCs, sampled from a glioma patient whose treatment included an IDH1 peptide vaccine. These TCRs come from a man aged 25 to 45 with glioma. Some clones in this sample may be carry-over from other donors' samples. Each CDR3 is given with its conserved first and last residue. D genes are given only for firm matches. The size field is filled for only some rows; it gives once, few, many or a size class.

j_call: TRBJ2-3; d_call: -; v_call: TRBV29-1; cdr3_length: 13; clone_size: -; cdr3_aa: CSGDAGTTDTQYF; cdr3_nt: TGCAGCGGGGACGCAGGGACCACAGATACGCAGTATTTT
j_call: TRBJ2-3; d_call: TRBD2; v_call: TRBV27; cdr3_length: 16; clone_size: -; cdr3_aa: CASRELAGGPQDTQYF; cdr3_nt: TGTGCCAGCAGAGAACTAGCGGGGGGCCCCCAGGATACGCAGTATTTT
j_call: TRBJ1-1; d_call: -; v_call: TRBV10-3; cdr3_length: 13; clone_size: few; cdr3_aa: CAISGSGEGEAFF; cdr3_nt: TGTGCCATCAGCGGGAGTGGTGAGGGTGAAGCTTTCTTT
j_call: TRBJ1-6; d_call: TRBD1; v_call: TRBV27; cdr3_length: 15; clone_size: -; cdr3_aa: CASSSWTGGNSPLHF; cdr3_nt: TGTGCCAGCAGTTCCTGGACAGGGGGCAATTCACCCCTCCACTTT
j_call: TRBJ2-7; d_call: -; v_call: TRBV6-5; cdr3_length: 15; clone_size: -; cdr3_aa: CASSYSSDSGYEQYF; cdr3_nt: TGTGCCAGCAGTTACTCTTCCGATTCGGGCTACGAGCAGTACTTC
j_call: TRBJ1-5; d_call: -; v_call: TRBV7-2; cdr3_length: 14; clone_size: -; cdr3_aa: CASSSALSGQPQHF; cdr3_nt: TGTGCCAGCAGCTCCGCCTTGAGTGGTCAGCCCCAGCATTTT
j_call: TRBJ1-2; d_call: -; v_call: TRBV25-1; cdr3_length: 13; clone_size: -; cdr3_aa: CASSELTHYGYTF; cdr3_nt: TGTGCCAGCAGTGAACTCACCCACTATGGCTACACCTTC
j_call: TRBJ2-1; d_call: TRBD2; v_call: TRBV9; cdr3_length: 18; clone_size: -; cdr3_aa: CASSAPGLAGGLYNEQFF; cdr3_nt: TGTGCCAGCAGCGCACCGGGACTAGCGGGGGGACTCTACAATGAGCAGTTCTTC
j_call: TRBJ2-3; d_call: TRBD2; v_call: TRBV7-2; cdr3_length: 11; clone_size: once; cdr3_aa: CASSIWGGQYF; cdr3_nt: TGTGCCAGCAGTATTTGGGGGGGGCAGTATTTT
j_call: TRBJ2-1; d_call: TRBD2; v_call: TRBV13; cdr3_length: 18; clone_size: -; cdr3_aa: CASSLNSILAASYNEQFF; cdr3_nt: TGTGCCAGCAGCTTAAACAGTATACTAGCGGCATCCTACAATGAGCAGTTCTTC
j_call: TRBJ1-1; d_call: -; v_call: TRBV11-2; cdr3_length: 15; clone_size: -; cdr3_aa: CASSWTAGADAEAFF; cdr3_nt: TGTGCCAGCAGCTGGACGGCAGGGGCTGACGCTGAAGCTTTCTTT
j_call: TRBJ2-3; d_call: TRBD1; v_call: TRBV7-9; cdr3_length: 16; clone_size: once; cdr3_aa: CASSSADRETTDTQYF; cdr3_nt: TGTGCCAGCAGCTCCGCCGACAGGGAAACAACAGATACGCAGTATTTT
j_call: TRBJ2-5; d_call: -; v_call: TRBV6-1; cdr3_length: 13; clone_size: -; cdr3_aa: CASSDGPYLEQYF; cdr3_nt: TGTGCCAGCAGTGATGGCCCCTACTTGGAGCAGTACTTC
j_call: TRBJ2-1; d_call: TRBD2; v_call: TRBV19; cdr3_length: 15; clone_size: -; cdr3_aa: CASSIRSGGYNEQFF; cdr3_nt: TGTGCCAGTAGTATAAGGTCGGGGGGGTACAATGAGCAGTTCTTC
j_call: TRBJ2-2; d_call: -; v_call: TRBV11-2; cdr3_length: 13; clone_size: -; cdr3_aa: CASSRGNTGELFF; cdr3_nt: TGTGCCAGCAGCCGAGGGAACACCGGGGAGCTGTTTTTT
j_call: TRBJ2-3; d_call: -; v_call: TRBV5-6; cdr3_length: 14; clone_size: -; cdr3_aa: CASSLDRVIDTQYF; cdr3_nt: TGTGCCAGCAGCTTGGACAGGGTTATAGATACGCAGTATTTT
j_call: TRBJ1-5; d_call: -; v_call: TRBV18; cdr3_length: 14; clone_size: -; cdr3_aa: CASSPSVSNQPQHF; cdr3_nt: TGTGCCAGCTCACCATCAGTGAGCAATCAGCCCCAGCATTTT
j_call: TRBJ1-5; d_call: -; v_call: TRBV4-1; cdr3_length: 15; clone_size: -; cdr3_aa: CASSQFQGEGQPQHF; cdr3_nt: TGCGCCAGCAGCCAATTTCAGGGAGAAGGGCAGCCCCAGCATTTT
j_call: TRBJ2-6; d_call: -; v_call: TRBV5-1; cdr3_length: 15; clone_size: once; cdr3_aa: CASSLDPSGANVLTF; cdr3_nt: TGCGCCAGCAGCTTGGATCCTTCTGGGGCCAACGTCCTGACTTTC
j_call: TRBJ1-5; d_call: -; v_call: TRBV18; cdr3_length: 16; clone_size: -; cdr3_aa: CASSPNRGSYNQPQHF; cdr3_nt: TGTGCCAGCTCACCGAACCGGGGCAGTTACAATCAGCCCCAGCATTTT
j_call: TRBJ2-5; d_call: TRBD1; v_call: TRBV6-1; cdr3_length: 15; clone_size: -; cdr3_aa: CASSARDRGRETQYF; cdr3_nt: TGTGCCAGCAGTGCACGGGACAGGGGGCGAGAGACCCAGTACTTC
j_call: TRBJ2-2; d_call: -; v_call: TRBV5-1; cdr3_length: 15; clone_size: -; cdr3_aa: CASSVYRVNTGELFF; cdr3_nt: TGCGCCAGCAGCGTATACAGAGTTAACACCGGGGAGCTGTTTTTT
j_call: TRBJ2-5; d_call: -; v_call: TRBV10-3; cdr3_length: 11; clone_size: -; cdr3_aa: CATRTGETQYF; cdr3_nt: TGTGCCACTCGGACTGGAGAGACCCAGTACTTC
j_call: TRBJ2-1; d_call: -; v_call: TRBV27; cdr3_length: 16; clone_size: -; cdr3_aa: CASSLSRTGTYNEQFF; cdr3_nt: TGTGCCAGCAGTTTATCTAGGACTGGAACCTACAATGAGCAGTTCTTC
j_call: TRBJ1-4; d_call: -; v_call: TRBV5-6; cdr3_length: 13; clone_size: -; cdr3_aa: CASSLGDGEKLFF; cdr3_nt: TGTGCCAGCAGCTTGGGGGACGGTGAAAAACTGTTTTTT
j_call: TRBJ1-4; d_call: TRBD1; v_call: TRBV5-5; cdr3_length: 15; clone_size: -; cdr3_aa: CASSSLTGGNEKLFF; cdr3_nt: TGTGCCAGCAGCTCCCTGACAGGGGGTAATGAAAAACTGTTTTTT
j_call: TRBJ2-7; d_call: TRBD1; v_call: TRBV27; cdr3_length: 13; clone_size: -; cdr3_aa: CASSFGTGAEQYF; cdr3_nt: TGTGCCAGCAGTTTCGGGACAGGGGCCGAGCAGTACTTC
j_call: TRBJ1-1; d_call: -; v_call: TRBV9; cdr3_length: 13; clone_size: many; cdr3_aa: CASSPRGRTEAFF; cdr3_nt: TGTGCCAGCAGCCCTCGAGGACGGACTGAAGCTTTCTTT